The source of this TCR beta chain is a study of beta chain features in type 1 diabetes. Whole-study findings and limits: Among all four CD4+ subsets, Type 1 diabetes patients had TCRB CDR3s that were moderately but significantly shorter.

Expressed TCRB transcripts were sequenced after all isolated RNA was converted to cDNA. The method was immunoSEQ multiplex PCR; TCRdb's version includes in-frame clones alone and lacks a portion of them. The sample contains around 44,000 clones, over 60% of which appear only once. The germline gives CDR1 SGHDT, CDR2 YYEEEE. V lost 0 bases, J lost 1 base, and 13 bases lay in between. The length of the CDR3 is 16 residues. A note on this clone: Its specificity is not known.

V is TRBV5-6 and J is TRBJ2-5; D is unresolved. The TCR comes from a woman in her late teens or twenties with type 1 diabetes. What was sequenced was Tregs from blood. The CDR3 region has the DNA TGTGCCAGCAGCTTGGTGGCACAGTCACTCCAAGAGACCCAGTACTTC. Translated, it gives CASSLVAQSLQETQYF.